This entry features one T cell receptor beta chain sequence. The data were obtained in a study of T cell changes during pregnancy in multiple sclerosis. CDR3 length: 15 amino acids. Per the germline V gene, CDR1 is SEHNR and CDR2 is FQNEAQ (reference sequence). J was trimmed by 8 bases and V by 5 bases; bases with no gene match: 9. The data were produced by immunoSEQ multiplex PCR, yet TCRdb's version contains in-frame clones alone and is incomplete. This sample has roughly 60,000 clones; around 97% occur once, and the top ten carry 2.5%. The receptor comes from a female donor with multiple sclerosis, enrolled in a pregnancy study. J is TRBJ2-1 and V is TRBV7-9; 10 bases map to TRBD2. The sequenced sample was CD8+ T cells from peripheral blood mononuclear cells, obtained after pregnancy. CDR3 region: CASSPRWSGRDEQFF. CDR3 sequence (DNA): TGTGCCAGCAGCCCCCGTTGGAGCGGGAGGGATGAGCAGTTCTTC. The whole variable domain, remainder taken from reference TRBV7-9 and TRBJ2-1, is DTGVSQNPRHKITKRGQNVTFRCDPISEHNRLYWYRQTLGQGPEFLTYFQNEAQLEKSRLLSDRFSAERPKGSFSTLEIQRTEQGDSAMYLCASSPRWSGRDEQFFGPGTRLTVL.